This entry features one T cell receptor (beta chain) sequence. Its cognate antigen is unknown. At one of its ends the junction is not consistent with the germline gene, which may arise from a read error. This entry comes from a study of blood T cells in healthy people across ages. Study results and limitations: Naive CD4+ cells and diversity were both higher in long-lived donors than in aged donors.

In terms of origin and age, donors were healthy Caucasian individuals from Russia aged about 6 to 95. Germline CDR1 is ENHRY and CDR2 is SYGVKD. This CDR3 has 16 residues. Together with a sample-barcoded 5' primer, a J-beta primer mix was included in a second PCR lasting roughly 6 to 12 cycles. One entry per CDR3 protein results from TCRdb running MiXCR on the 5' RACE reads. Of about 580,000 distinct CDR3 sequences in the sample, about 45% were seen once. This clonotype was obtained from a man at least 80 years old in good health. This sequence joins TRBV10-3 and TRBJ2-1, with 9 bases identical to TRBD2. The sample taken for sequencing was blood. CDR3 nucleotides: TGTGCCATCAATGAGGGTAGCGGGAGCGCCTACAATGAGCAGTTCTTC. Translation gives CAINEGSGSAYNEQFF.